A selection of T cell receptor beta chains follows, all from one sample in a study of control samples from healthy donors and cancer patients. Method: immunoSEQ multiplex PCR; TCRdb's copy keeps in-frame clones and lacks some. The repertoire consists of about 85,000 clones, with roughly nine tenths occurring once and the leading ten covering 7.5% to 9%. The sequenced sample was blood. The origin of the receptors is a woman aged 55-69 years in good health. Each CDR3 is given with its conserved first and last residue. Fields, in order: J gene, V gene, CDR3 length, CDR3 protein.

TRBJ1-2	TRBV7-9	13	CASSFSAYYGYTF
TRBJ1-3	TRBV4-3	15	CASSPRDEPRNTIYF
TRBJ2-5	TRBV3-1/TRBV3-2	18	CASSQDNPQHWGGETQYF
TRBJ2-3	TRBV30	14	CACSGTGPSYTQYF
TRBJ2-5	TRBV2	11	CASTYQETQYF
TRBJ1-6	TRBV4-3	20	CASSQDIVRDAVVGNSPLHF
TRBJ2-2	TRBV3-1/TRBV3-2	17	CASSLLAGGLNTGELFF
TRBJ1-6	TRBV19	12	CASGDSYSPLHF
TRBJ1-6	TRBV7-2	17	CASSTWGRSSYNSPLHF
TRBJ2-2	TRBV5-1	13	CASSLLATGELFF
TRBJ1-2	TRBV19	13	CASSPSGYYGYTF
TRBJ2-3	TRBV19	14	CATIPRGSTDTQYF
TRBJ2-7	TRBV5-3	15	CARSLTSSGHYEQYF
TRBJ1-2	TRBV5-6	16	CASSPTPRQGVYGYTF
TRBJ1-4	TRBV7-2	14	CASSIRAINEKLFF
TRBJ1-1	TRBV7-6	17	CASSAGWTGPVNTEAFF
TRBJ2-2	TRBV18	17	CASSPVIAYANTGELFF
TRBJ2-5	TRBV28	13	CASSFLIGVGQYF
TRBJ2-7	TRBV5-1	12	CASSSGLYEQYF
TRBJ2-2	TRBV2	17	CASKPGTSGSYTGELFF
TRBJ2-6	TRBV4-3	18	CASSQDSREHSGANVLTF
TRBJ2-5	TRBV30	16	CAWSVFLRGIQETQYF
TRBJ1-6	TRBV28	15	CASSFGDREGSPLHF
TRBJ2-4	TRBV4-1	16	CASSQVGPLAKNIQYF
TRBJ1-2	TRBV7-9	19	CASSAQKLGEPGNLNGYTF
TRBJ1-2	TRBV6-5	15	CASTSGTGAYYGYTF
TRBJ1-5	TRBV6-5	15	CASSRQGAGNQPQHF
TRBJ2-3	TRBV6-5	15	CASRGLAGAADTQYF
TRBJ1-5	TRBV5-6	16	CASSLGPGSGNQPQHF
TRBJ1-2	TRBV7-9	15	CASSSPGSGEYGYTF
TRBJ2-1	TRBV2	14	CASSGEGAYNEQFF
TRBJ1-1	TRBV4-1	15	CASSQRQGADTEAFF
TRBJ2-2	TRBV15	16	CATSRGGSGNTGELFF
TRBJ2-5	TRBV5-1	13	CASSPTGGETQYF
TRBJ2-3	TRBV7-2	15	CASLMVGVSTDTQYF
TRBJ2-7	TRBV4-3	15	CASSLRTGQSYEQYF
TRBJ2-3	TRBV3-1/TRBV3-2	13	CASSRGGTDTQYF
TRBJ2-7	TRBV5-1	18	CASSFSGLADGDPREQYF
TRBJ1-5	TRBV6-5	13	CASRRQGGQPQHF
TRBJ1-2	TRBV15	17	CATSRDLGQGAGYGYTF
TRBJ2-6	TRBV2	15	CARGGAGAGANVLTF
TRBJ1-2	TRBV27	13	CASSFGSGYGYTF
TRBJ2-1	TRBV28	11	CAAGSYNEQFF
TRBJ1-5	TRBV19	15	CASSIGQGDGQPQHF
TRBJ1-5	TRBV3-1/TRBV3-2	15	CASSQDLGENQPQHF
TRBJ2-1	TRBV14	13	CASSYSSYNEQFF
TRBJ1-3	TRBV28	14	CASTPGTYGNTIYF
TRBJ1-1	TRBV18	12	CASSHESPGAFF